This TCR beta chain was captured in a study of blood T cells in healthy people across ages. A sample-barcoded 5' primer and a J-beta primer mix were used in a second PCR of roughly 6 to 12 cycles. Researchers report that each sample yielded at least 2.5 million CDR3-containing paired-end reads. TCRdb re-analysed the 5' RACE reads in MiXCR, keeping a single row per CDR3 protein. The sample includes about 1.8 million distinct CDR3 sequences, 49% of them seen just once. It was around 10 milliliters of peripheral blood that were drawn from each donor. The CDR3 has 11 residues. The V gene's germline CDR1 is SGHKS and CDR2 YYEKEE (reference sequence). V was trimmed by 4 bases and J by 6 bases, leaving 5 bases between them.

Sample: blood. This chain joins TRBV5-5 and TRBJ2-4; unclear D gene. The TCR originated in a woman aged 40-49 years in good health. CDR3 sequence (DNA): TGTGCCAGCAGCCCGGGAAACATTCAGTACTTC. Amino acid sequence: CASSPGNIQYF.